This entry lists 27 T cell receptor beta chains sequenced from one sample in a study of technical replicates of blood from a few donors. Profiling relied on immunoSEQ multiplex PCR, and the TCRdb table lists in-frame clones only, not all of them. The table lists some 80,000 clones, around 94% of them singletons. Sequences were obtained from T cells isolated from PBMCs. These receptor sequences come from a human donor in good health.

The gene calls are TRBV7-9 and TRBJ2-4; 7 bases agree with TRBD1. Trimming took 2 bases from V and 0 from J; bases not matched to a gene: 7. The CDR3 runs to 17 residues. Germline V gene lookup returns CDR1 SEHNR and CDR2 FQNEAQ (reference sequence). DNA for the CDR3: TGTGCCAGCAGCTTAACAGGGGAGAGATTAGCCAAAAACATTCAGTACTTC. This gives the protein CASSLTGERLAKNIQYF.

V and J are TRBV10-1 and TRBJ1-2, with 8 bases matching TRBD1. This CDR3 region has 15 residues. V was clipped by 8 bases and J by 1 base; unmatched bases: 9. CDR1 and CDR2 from the germline V gene are WNHNN and SYGVQD (reference sequence). The DNA for the CDR3 is TGCGCCAGCGAACACGGGACAGGCGTTAACTATGGCTACACCTTC. This encodes CASEHGTGVNYGYTF.

V gene TRBV7-9 combines with J gene TRBJ2-1; 10 nucleotides line up with TRBD2. The CDR3 contains 15 residues. Trimming removed 7 bases from V and 0 bases from J; junction bases left unmatched: 3. Germline values: CDR1 SEHNR, CDR2 FQNEAQ (reference sequence). CDR3 sequence reads: CASTRTSGSYNEQFF. CDR3 DNA sequence: TGTGCCAGCACCCGGACTAGCGGCTCCTACAATGAGCAGTTCTTC.

This sequence joins TRBV6-5 and TRBJ2-7; D perhaps matches TRBD2 (6 bases). The length of the CDR3 is 13 residues. Looked up from germline, CDR1 is MNHEY and CDR2 is SVGAGI. V lost 6 bases and J lost 6, with 15 bases in between. CDR3 DNA: TGTGCCAGCAGCCCCGGGACTCTCCTCGAGCAGTACTTC. This gives the protein CASSPGTLLEQYF.

The rearrangement uses TRBV7-2 and TRBJ1-5; D perhaps matches TRBD1 (6 bases). Trimming shortened V by 2 bases and J by 7 bases, and 15 bases separated the two germline ends. The CDR3 is 15 amino acids. Germline CDR1 is SGHTA and CDR2 is FQGNSA. CDR3 residues: CASSLRPGVTQPQHF. As DNA, the CDR3 is TGTGCCAGCAGCTTAAGACCAGGGGTTACCCAGCCCCAGCATTTT.

DNA of the CDR3: TGTGCCAGCTCCTCTGCGGTGGCCGGGGGGACTGAAGCTTTCTTT. It translates to CASSSAVAGGTEAFF. The rearrangement joins TRBV18 to TRBJ1-1, with D possibly TRBD1 on 5 matching bases. V was cut by 6 bases and J by 5 bases, with 19 bases left in between. CDR3 size: 15 residues. Germline V lookup: CDR1 KGHSH, CDR2 LQKENI.

The rearrangement uses TRBV4-3 and TRBJ2-2; 7 bases match TRBD1. The CDR3 sequence is 17 residues long. V was pared by 1 base and J by 5 bases, with 10 bases of the junction left unmatched. Germline assignment: CDR1 LGHNA and CDR2 YSLEER. The DNA of the CDR3 is TGCGCCAGCAGCCAAGGGGAACAGGGGTGGTTGACCGGGGAGCTGTTTTTT. Translation gives CASSQGEQGWLTGELFF.

The chain combines TRBV6-5 with TRBJ1-2; D may be TRBD1 (6 bases). The V end was cut by 0 bases, the J end by 7 bases, with 12 bases between. This CDR3 has 14 residues. Looked up from germline, CDR1 is MNHEY and CDR2 is SVGAGI. The CDR3 nucleotides are TGTGCCAGCAGTTACTCGACGGGGGGCGCTGGCTACACCTTC. As protein: CASSYSTGGAGYTF.

CDR3 nucleotides: TGTGCCTGGAGTGTACGAAGCGGAAGGTGGAATGAGCAGTTCTTC. Translating gives CAWSVRSGRWNEQFF. This chain uses TRBV30 with TRBJ2-1; D is possibly TRBD2 (5 bases). Germline V gene data show CDR1 as GTSNPN and CDR2 as SVGIG (reference sequence). The CDR3 is 15 amino acids. Trimming took off 0 bases at V and 7 bases at J, with 16 bases between the two ends.

V gene TRBV19 combines with J gene TRBJ1-1; a possible D gene is TRBD1 (5 bases). CDR3 length: 13 residues. V was clipped by 9 bases and J by 5 bases, with 16 bases between them. Germline CDR1 reads LNHDA; CDR2 reads SQIVND (reference sequence). In DNA form, the CDR3 reads TGTGCCAGCCGCGAGCAGGGTCGGACTGAAGCTTTCTTT. Its protein is CASREQGRTEAFF.

The CDR3 bases are TGTGCCAGCAGCCCCCCGCGGGGGGAGACCCAGTACTTC. Protein sequence: CASSPPRGETQYF. V usage is TRBV9 and J usage is TRBJ2-5; 7 bases match TRBD2. The CDR3 sequence is 13 residues long. The germline V gene has CDR1 SGDLS and CDR2 YYNGEE. Unmatched junction bases numbered 5, after V lost 4 bases and J lost 5 bases.

This chain uses TRBV15 with TRBJ1-1, with D tentatively TRBD1 (5 bases). This CDR3 is built from 13 residues. V lost 0 bases, J lost 4 bases, and 6 bases lay in between. Germline V gives CDR1 LNHNV, CDR2 YYDKDF (reference sequence). CDR3 region: CATSREGGTEAFF. The CDR3, as DNA: TGTGCCACCAGCAGAGAGGGGGGCACTGAAGCTTTCTTT.

The chain combines TRBV30 with TRBJ1-3, with 7 positions matching TRBD1. J was trimmed by 2 bases and V by 5 bases; bases with no gene match: 3. CDR3 size: 13 residues. CDR1 and CDR2 from the germline V gene are GTSNPN and SVGIG (reference sequence). CDR3 in amino acids: CAWGQGAGNTIYF. CDR3 DNA: TGTGCCTGGGGGCAGGGGGCTGGAAACACCATATATTTT.

The chain recombines TRBV27 with TRBJ2-7; TRBD2 matches at 10 bases. Per germline, CDR1 MNHEY and CDR2 SMNVEV (reference sequence). The CDR3 consists of 16 residues. V lost 4 bases and J lost 7; bases outside the gene matches: 13. CDR3 nucleotides: TGTGCCAGCAGTTCCCTCGGGGCTAGCGGGAGTAGAGAGCAGTACTTC. It is translated as CASSSLGASGSREQYF.

The CDR3 DNA sequence: TGTGCCAGCAGCCCGGGACTTATCTACGAGCAGTACTTC. It codes for CASSPGLIYEQYF. The genes are TRBV5-6 and TRBJ2-7; tentative D call: TRBD2 (6 bases). The germline V gene has CDR1 SGHDT and CDR2 YYEEEE. This CDR3 spans 13 amino acids. Trimming left V 4 bases short and J 3 bases short, with 11 bases between. The complete variable domain, with remaining parts taken from reference TRBV5-6 and TRBJ2-7, reads DAGVTQSPTHLIKTRGQQVTLRCSPKSGHDTVSWYQQALGQGPQFIFQYYEEEERQRGNFPDRFSGHQFPNYSSELNVNALLLGDSALYLCASSPGLIYEQYFGPGTRLTVT.

The chain uses TRBV27 and TRBJ2-7; TRBD2 is a possible D gene (6 bases). Trimming removed 2 bases from V and 2 bases from J, with 10 bases in between. The CDR3 covers 14 residues. Germline V gene lookup returns CDR1 MNHEY and CDR2 SMNVEV (reference sequence). CDR3 region: CASSLAGKTYEQYF. DNA of the CDR3: TGTGCCAGCAGTTTAGCGGGGAAAACCTACGAGCAGTACTTC.

The chain has TRBV20-1 and TRBJ1-1; the D gene is possibly TRBD1 (5 bases). The CDR3 length is 11 residues. CDR1 DFQATT and CDR2 SNEGSKA come from the germline V gene (reference sequence). The CDR3 region has the DNA TGCAGCGGACACGGGAACACTGAAGCTTTCTTT. Its translation: CSGHGNTEAFF.

The chain recombines TRBV2 with TRBJ1-2; no firm D call. Germline CDR1 and CDR2: SNHLY and FYNNEI. The CDR3 totals 12 residues. Trimming removed 7 bases at V and 0 bases at J, with 6 bases between. Here the CDR3 reads CASNSANYGYTF. In DNA, the CDR3 is TGTGCCAGCAATTCAGCTAACTATGGCTACACCTTC. The variable domain in full, completed from reference TRBV2 and TRBJ1-2, reads EPEVTQTPSHQVTQMGQEVILRCVPISNHLYFYWYRQILGQKVEFLVSFYNNEISEKSEIFDDQFSVERPDGSNFTLKIRSTKLEDSAMYFCASNSANYGYTFGSGTRLTVV.

The gene calls are TRBV9 and TRBJ2-6, with D maybe TRBD1 (6 bases). The CDR3 totals 16 residues. Germline lookup yields CDR1 SGDLS and CDR2 YYNGEE. Trimming cost V 1 base and J 1 base, with 9 bases left between them. The CDR3: CASSVNRASGANVLTF. Written as DNA, the CDR3 is TGTGCCAGCAGCGTAAACAGGGCATCTGGGGCCAACGTCCTGACTTTC.

The genes are TRBV11-3 and TRBJ1-3, with D maybe TRBD1 (6 bases). CDR3 length: 17 residues. Trimming stripped 0 bases from V and 0 bases from J, with 12 bases between. Per germline, CDR1 SGHNT and CDR2 YENEEA. CDR3 amino acids: CASSLDLSTGSGNTIYF. For the CDR3, the DNA is TGTGCCAGCAGCTTAGATCTGTCGACAGGCTCTGGAAACACCATATATTTT.

J is TRBJ2-6 and V is TRBV28; TRBD2 agrees at 9 bases. V shed 2 bases, J shed 0 bases, and the junction held 2 bases outside the gene matches. Germline V gene data show CDR1 as MDHEN and CDR2 as SYDVKM. The length of the CDR3 is 17 residues. The CDR3 DNA sequence: TGTGCCAGCAGTTTACTAGCGGGGAGCTCTGGGGCCAACGTCCTGACTTTC. It is translated as CASSLLAGSSGANVLTF.

The rearrangement uses TRBV19 and TRBJ2-1, with 11 bases fitting TRBD1. The CDR3 loop spans 16 amino acids. V was clipped by 10 bases and J by 4 bases; unmatched bases: 12. Germline values: CDR1 LNHDA, CDR2 SQIVND (reference sequence). The CDR3 here is CATKPGTGGWYNEQFF. CDR3 nucleotides: TGTGCCACCAAACCCGGGACAGGGGGATGGTACAATGAGCAGTTCTTC.

The V gene is TRBV5-1, the J gene TRBJ1-4, with TRBD1 identical over 8 bases. The CDR3 consists of 15 residues. With 4 bases clipped from V and 7 bases from J, the junction kept 9 bases outside the gene matches. Germline V lookup: CDR1 SGHRS, CDR2 YFSETQ. The CDR3 reads CASSTSGTGSEKLFF. CDR3 DNA sequence: TGCGCCAGCAGCACCTCCGGGACAGGATCTGAAAAACTGTTTTTT.

The chain carries TRBV15 and TRBJ2-1; TRBD2 matches at 11 bases. J lost 2 bases, V lost 3 bases, and 3 bases had no gene match. Germline loops: CDR1 LNHNV, CDR2 YYDKDF (reference sequence). The CDR3 extends over 16 amino acids. CDR3 nucleotide sequence: TGTGCCACCAGCAGTACGACTAGCGGGACCTACAATGAGCAGTTCTTC. Translating it yields CATSSTTSGTYNEQFF.

The genes are TRBV7-2 and TRBJ1-5, with D hard to call. Germline loops: CDR1 SGHTA, CDR2 FQGNSA. V was cut by 5 bases and J by 0 bases, with 8 bases left in between. The CDR3 consists of 14 residues. The CDR3 loop is CASSTLLSNQPQHF. Written as DNA, the CDR3 is TGTGCCAGCAGCACCCTACTTAGCAATCAGCCCCAGCATTTT.

The gene calls are TRBV28 and TRBJ2-2; unclear D gene. Germline CDR1 MDHEN, CDR2 SYDVKM. The germline V and J ends were trimmed by 3 bases and 6 bases, with 23 bases remaining between them. There are 18 residues in the CDR3. CDR3: CASSFSERLTVSSGELFF. CDR3 bases: TGTGCCAGCAGTTTTTCGGAGAGATTAACCGTCTCGTCCGGGGAGCTGTTTTTT.

The chain has TRBV15 and TRBJ1-4; TRBD1 might be the D (5 bases). The CDR3 consists of 17 residues. Per the germline V gene, CDR1 is LNHNV and CDR2 is YYDKDF (reference sequence). The ends were cut back, 0 bases at V and 8 bases at J, with 19 bases in the middle. Here the CDR3 reads CATSRDPQGMDSEKLFF. The CDR3 nucleotides are TGTGCCACCAGCAGAGATCCCCAGGGTATGGATTCCGAAAAACTGTTTTTT.